Listed here are 10 T cell receptor beta chains from one sample, sequenced in a study of blood T cell repertoires in COVID-19. Method: immunoSEQ multiplex PCR; TCRdb's copy keeps in-frame clones and lacks some. The data show some 150,000 clones, around four fifths seen once. What was sequenced was peripheral blood. These receptors were taken from a human donor in a cohort sampled during active COVID-19.

The chain links TRBV7-3 to TRBJ2-3; 9 nucleotides agree with TRBD2. Losses at the gene ends were 5 bases for V and 6 bases for J; bases not matched to a gene: 12. Per the germline V gene, CDR1 is SGHTA and CDR2 is FQGTGA. The CDR3 is 16 residues long. CDR3 sequence reads: CASSTGTSSTGDTQYF. CDR3 nucleotide sequence: TGTGCCAGCAGCACCGGGACTAGCAGTACAGGGGATACGCAGTATTTT.

J is TRBJ1-5 and V is TRBV23-1; D unclear. Being an ORF, TRBV23-1 has a function that is uncertain. There are 18 residues in the CDR3. Trimming removed 0 bases from V and 1 base from J, with 16 bases in between. The CDR3 here is CASSQSGNSPSSNQPQHF. In nucleotides, the CDR3 is TGCGCCAGCAGTCAATCGGGCAATTCCCCATCGAGCAATCAGCCCCAGCATTTT.

The genes are TRBV6-5 and TRBJ1-4; TRBD1 matches 8 bases. Germline CDR1 and CDR2: MNHEY and SVGAGI. After removal of 5 bases from V and 8 bases from J, the junction contained 7 bases not matched to a gene. The CDR3 length is 14 residues. The CDR3 nucleotides read TGTGCCAGCAGTCAGGACAGGGTTCGGGAAAAACTGTTTTTT. Its translation: CASSQDRVREKLFF.

V and J are TRBV13 and TRBJ1-1; 10 nucleotides agree with TRBD1. This CDR3 is built from 16 residues. Germline CDR1 and CDR2: PRHDT and FYEKMQ (reference sequence). V lost 5 bases and J lost 7; bases outside the gene matches: 13. The CDR3 DNA sequence: TGTGCCAGCAGCGGCCGAGACAGGGGGCGTCTGAATGAAGCTTTCTTT. As protein: CASSGRDRGRLNEAFF.

This rearrangement joins TRBV28 to TRBJ2-1, with 9 bases fitting TRBD1. The V gene end was trimmed by 7 bases and the J gene end by 3 bases; junction bases not matched to a gene: 10. The CDR3 spans 16 residues. The V gene's germline CDR1 is MDHEN and CDR2 SYDVKM. The CDR3 DNA reads TGTGCCAGCACCGGTATCCGGGACAGGGTCTACAATGAGCAGTTCTTC. Translation gives CASTGIRDRVYNEQFF.

This clone was recorded only once. This sequence joins TRBV12-1 and TRBJ2-7; the table's D call, TRBD2, was not checked against the DNA. TRBV12-1 corresponds to a pseudogene. The CDR3 loop spans 17 amino acids. CDR3 sequence (DNA): TGTGCCAGCAGCTTTCCGGTTGACGGAGCACCCATCTACGAGCAGTACTTC. It yields the protein CASSFPVDGAPIYEQYF.

The chain recombines TRBV10-3 with TRBJ1-5, with D unresolved. V lost 6 bases and J 4 bases, leaving 13 bases between the germline ends. Germline-derived CDR1 and CDR2 are ENHRY and SYGVKD. This CDR3 has 14 residues. The DNA for the CDR3 is TGTGCCATCAGCGCGGGAGGACCTAATCAGCCCCAGCATTTT. This sequence encodes CAISAGGPNQPQHF.

The J gene is TRBJ1-6, the V gene TRBV7-9, with 9 bases aligning to TRBD1. The CDR3 is 18 amino acids. After removal of 4 bases from V and 14 bases from J, the junction contained 21 bases not matched to a gene. Germline V gene sequence: CDR1 SEHNR, CDR2 FQNEAQ (reference sequence). CDR3 DNA sequence: TGTGCCAGCAGCTCCCCTTTGGGGGGACAGGGTGACTTTTTGACCCTCCACTTT. It specifies CASSSPLGGQGDFLTLHF. The full variable domain, its missing parts supplied by reference TRBV7-9 and TRBJ1-6, is DTGVSQNPRHKITKRGQNVTFRCDPISEHNRLYWYRQTLGQGPEFLTYFQNEAQLEKSRLLSDRFSAERPKGSFSTLEIQRTEQGDSAMYLCASSSPLGGQGDFLTLHFGNGTRLTVT.

This sequence joins TRBV7-2 and TRBJ2-1; tentative D call: TRBD1 (5 bases). This CDR3 contains 13 residues. V lost 1 base and J 8 bases, leaving 9 bases between the germline ends. Per the germline V gene, CDR1 is SGHTA and CDR2 is FQGNSA. The DNA for the CDR3 is TGTGCCAGCAGCTTAGGTTGGGGCGATGAGCAGTTCTTC. The encoded protein is CASSLGWGDEQFF. Together with reference TRBV7-2 and TRBJ2-1, the CDR3 gives the full variable domain: GAGVSQSPSNKVTEKGKDVELRCDPISGHTALYWYRQSLGQGLEFLIYFQGNSAPDKSGLPSDRFSAERTGGSVSTLTIQRTQQEDSAVYLCASSLGWGDEQFFGPGTRLTVL.

The chain has TRBV6-1 and TRBJ2-3; D is unclear. CDR1 is MNHNS and CDR2 is SASEGT in the germline V gene. V lost 1 base to trimming and J lost 9 bases, with 11 bases between them. CDR3 size: 13 residues. DNA of the CDR3: TGTGCCAGCAGTGAAGAAATCAGAGGAACGCAGTATTTT. The encoded protein is CASSEEIRGTQYF.